This TCR beta chain was observed in a study of control samples from healthy donors and cancer patients. This CDR3 has 15 amino acids. V lost 0 bases, J lost 0 bases, and 9 bases lay in between. Germline V gives CDR1 SGHDT, CDR2 YYEEEE. TCRdb's table, derived via immunoSEQ multiplex PCR, lists solely in-frame clones and lacks some. Of around 200,000 clones listed, just under 95% were seen once; the top ten hold about 1.6%. The chain joins TRBV5-6 to TRBJ2-5; maybe TRBD2 (5 bases). Specimen: blood. The clonotype originates from a man between 45 and 60 years old in good health. The CDR3 protein is CASSLGTSYQETQYF. The CDR3 nucleotides are TGTGCCAGCAGCTTGGGGACTTCGTACCAAGAGACCCAGTACTTC.